Below, 32 T cell receptor beta chains from the same sample are listed, as sequenced in a study of cytomegalovirus exposure and HLA in healthy donors. With 60 Vbeta and 13 Jbeta primers, the PCR was carried out. The method was immunoSEQ multiplex PCR; TCRdb's version includes in-frame clones alone and lacks a portion of them. The listing records roughly 35,000 clones. The sequenced material came from PBMCs. All receptors come from a woman aged 35 to 49 in good health and CMV-seropositive.

The chain joins TRBV11-2 to TRBJ1-1; 9 bases line up with TRBD1. With 3 bases clipped from V and 10 bases from J, the junction kept 9 bases outside the gene matches. CDR1 and CDR2 from the germline V gene are SGHAT and FQNNGV. The CDR3 has 14 residues. In nucleotides, the CDR3 is TGTGCCAGCAGCTTTTCCTCCACAGGGGGCGGAGCTTTCTTT. Residues: CASSFSSTGGGAFF.

This sequence joins TRBV11-2 and TRBJ1-2; no clear D. The CDR3 covers 15 residues. The germline V gene has CDR1 SGHAT and CDR2 FQNNGV. V shed 0 bases and J shed 8 bases, with 16 bases lying between them. CDR3 bases: TGTGCCAGCAGCTTAGATTTCAGCAGCGGAGAAGGCTACACCTTC. Protein product: CASSLDFSSGEGYTF. The full variable domain, in which reference TRBV11-2 and TRBJ1-2 provide the parts outside the CDR3, is EAGVAQSPRYKIIEKRQSVAFWCNPISGHATLYWYQQILGQGPKLLIQFQNNGVVDDSQLPKDRFSAERLKGVDSTLKIQPAKLEDSAVYLCASSLDFSSGEGYTFGSGTRLTVV.

This chain uses TRBV2 with TRBJ2-5; TRBD2 aligns across 8 bases. The CDR3 extends over 14 amino acids. V was clipped by 7 bases and J by 0 bases; unmatched bases: 4. Germline assignment: CDR1 SNHLY and CDR2 FYNNEI. The CDR3 protein is CASNSGKYQETQYF. The CDR3 coding sequence is TGTGCCAGCAATAGCGGGAAGTACCAAGAGACCCAGTACTTC. Full variable domain (outside the CDR3, taken from reference TRBV2 and TRBJ2-5): EPEVTQTPSHQVTQMGQEVILRCVPISNHLYFYWYRQILGQKVEFLVSFYNNEISEKSEIFDDQFSVERPDGSNFTLKIRSTKLEDSAMYFCASNSGKYQETQYFGPGTRLLVL.

The genes are TRBV9 and TRBJ2-3; no definite D call. Germline CDR1 and CDR2: SGDLS and YYNGEE. The CDR3 has 16 amino acids. Between the trimmed V and J ends, which lost 0 bases and 0 bases, there was a span of 11 bases. The CDR3 protein is CASSVEGGPSTDTQYF. The CDR3 DNA is TGTGCCAGCAGCGTAGAAGGCGGCCCTAGCACAGATACGCAGTATTTT. The full variable domain, its missing parts supplied by reference TRBV9 and TRBJ2-3, is DSGVTQTPKHLITATGQRVTLRCSPRSGDLSVYWYQQSLDQGLQFLIQYYNGEERAKGNILERFSAQQFPDLHSELNLSSLELGDSALYFCASSVEGGPSTDTQYFGPGTRLTVL.

The genes are TRBV6-1 and TRBJ1-5; D uncertain. The CDR3 spans 14 residues. Trimming shortened V by 6 bases and J by 5 bases, and 14 bases separated the two germline ends. Germline V gene lookup returns CDR1 MNHNS and CDR2 SASEGT. CDR3 protein: CASRPTRWDQPQHF. CDR3 nucleotides: TGTGCCAGCAGGCCGACGAGGTGGGATCAGCCCCAGCATTTT.

The gene calls are TRBV19 and TRBJ1-1, with 8 bases lining up with TRBD1. The germline CDR1 and CDR2 sequences are LNHDA and SQIVND (reference sequence). This CDR3 contains 17 residues. V shed 8 bases, J shed 0 bases, and the junction held 14 bases outside the gene matches. CDR3 sequence reads: CASHLGVRDRLNTEAFF. CDR3 DNA sequence: TGTGCCAGTCACCTAGGGGTCCGGGACAGGCTGAACACTGAAGCTTTCTTT.

The gene calls are TRBV10-3 and TRBJ2-1; a possible D gene is TRBD2 (7 bases). The CDR3 has 15 residues. The V and J ends lost 6 bases and 5 bases respectively, with 17 bases between them. Germline V gives CDR1 ENHRY, CDR2 SYGVKD. CDR3 region: CAIRIGTGGNNEQFF. The CDR3 DNA is TGTGCCATCAGGATCGGGACGGGGGGCAACAATGAGCAGTTCTTC.

The V call is TRBV11-2, the J call TRBJ2-7; 8 nucleotides align to TRBD1. The length of the CDR3 is 17 residues. Looked up from germline, CDR1 is SGHAT and CDR2 is FQNNGV. With V trimmed by 0 bases and J by 6 bases, 13 bases remained unmatched. CDR3 sequence (DNA): TGTGCCAGCAGCTTAGATCGGGACAGGTTATTATTTCGCGAGCAGTACTTC. Translation gives CASSLDRDRLLFREQYF. The full variable domain, completed using reference TRBV11-2 and TRBJ2-7, is EAGVAQSPRYKIIEKRQSVAFWCNPISGHATLYWYQQILGQGPKLLIQFQNNGVVDDSQLPKDRFSAERLKGVDSTLKIQPAKLEDSAVYLCASSLDRDRLLFREQYFGPGTRLTVT.

The chain recombines TRBV6-5 with TRBJ2-3; possible D gene TRBD2, 5 bases. CDR1 MNHEY and CDR2 SVGAGI come from the germline V gene. V was clipped by 5 bases and J by 8 bases, with 17 bases between them. This CDR3 is 14 amino acids long. Written as DNA, the CDR3 is TGTGCCAGCAGTGAGGGTCCCCCTGGGTCTACGCAGTATTTT. Translated, it gives CASSEGPPGSTQYF.

This sequence joins TRBV27 and TRBJ1-1, with 11 bases identical to TRBD1. This CDR3 contains 15 residues. V gave up 6 bases and J gave up 4 bases; unmatched junction bases: 7. Per the germline V gene, CDR1 is MNHEY and CDR2 is SMNVEV (reference sequence). The CDR3 here is CASSRRDRGATEAFF. DNA of the CDR3: TGTGCCAGCAGCCGCCGGGACAGGGGGGCCACTGAAGCTTTCTTT.

The chain recombines TRBV2 with TRBJ2-5, with TRBD2 matching over 10 bases. Trimming took 1 base from V and 4 from J; bases not matched to a gene: 3. Per germline, CDR1 SNHLY and CDR2 FYNNEI. CDR3 length: 15 residues. The CDR3, as DNA: TGTGCCAGCAGTGAAGGGGGACTAGCGACAGAGACCCAGTACTTC. Translating it yields CASSEGGLATETQYF. Combining the CDR3 with reference TRBV2 and TRBJ2-5 gives the whole variable domain EPEVTQTPSHQVTQMGQEVILRCVPISNHLYFYWYRQILGQKVEFLVSFYNNEISEKSEIFDDQFSVERPDGSNFTLKIRSTKLEDSAMYFCASSEGGLATETQYFGPGTRLLVL.

This chain connects TRBV27 to TRBJ2-7, with a weak D call TRBD1 (5 bases). The CDR3 runs 15 residues. Between the trimmed V and J ends, which lost 3 bases and 6 bases, there was a span of 18 bases. CDR1 MNHEY and CDR2 SMNVEV come from the germline V gene (reference sequence). CDR3 residues: CASSFGRAGLREQYF. The DNA of the CDR3 is TGTGCCAGCAGTTTTGGAAGGGCAGGGTTACGCGAGCAGTACTTC.

V and J are TRBV27 and TRBJ2-5; the D gene is possibly TRBD1 (6 bases). CDR3 size: 12 residues. CDR1 and CDR2 (germline): MNHEY, SMNVEV (reference sequence). Deletions cut 3 bases from V and 5 bases from J, with 7 bases between. This chain's CDR3 is CASSFTGETQYF. The DNA for the CDR3 is TGTGCCAGCAGTTTTACAGGGGAGACCCAGTACTTC.

This chain uses TRBV7-8 with TRBJ2-7, with 7 bases aligning to TRBD1. Germline V gene sequence: CDR1 SGHVS, CDR2 FQNEAQ. The ends lost 2 bases at V and 0 bases at J; junction bases unmatched: 4. The CDR3 runs 15 residues. CDR3 nucleotide sequence: TGTGCCAGCAGCTTAACACGGACAGGCTCCTACGAGCAGTACTTC. It specifies CASSLTRTGSYEQYF.

The chain combines TRBV29-1 with TRBJ1-4, with no clear D. The CDR3 length is 17 residues. The germline gives CDR1 SQVTM, CDR2 ANQGSEA. Written as DNA, the CDR3 is TGCATCTCGAGGGCCTTCCACTGGTGGGCAACTAATGAAAAACTGTTTTTT. Its translation: CISRAFHWWATNEKLFF.

V gene TRBV19 combines with J gene TRBJ2-7, with unresolved D. CDR3 length: 15 residues. Germline V lookup: CDR1 LNHDA, CDR2 SQIVND (reference sequence). V lost 1 base and J 3 bases, leaving 13 bases between the germline ends. CDR3 in DNA: TGTGCCAGTAGTATAGGTTACCAGGCTTTCTACGAGCAGTACTTC. It is translated as CASSIGYQAFYEQYF.

V and J are TRBV13 and TRBJ1-1; 10 bases agree with TRBD1. V shed 5 bases and J 0 bases; nucleotides not matched to a gene: 6. The CDR3 length is 16 residues. The germline V gene encodes CDR1 PRHDT and CDR2 FYEKMQ (reference sequence). The CDR3 reads CASSPDRGLMNTEAFF. Written as DNA, the CDR3 is TGTGCCAGCAGCCCAGACAGGGGGCTAATGAACACTGAAGCTTTCTTT.

CDR3 in amino acids: CASSTLGQGLYNEQFF. The CDR3 region has the DNA TGTGCCAGCAGTACCCTGGGACAGGGCCTTTACAATGAGCAGTTCTTC. The J gene is TRBJ2-1, the V gene TRBV27; the match to TRBD1 covers 9 bases. Losses at the gene ends were 5 bases for V and 4 bases for J; bases not matched to a gene: 9. The length of the CDR3 is 16 residues. The germline gives CDR1 MNHEY, CDR2 SMNVEV (reference sequence).

V gene TRBV9 combines with J gene TRBJ1-6; no firm D call. Trimming took off 3 bases at V and 10 bases at J, with 8 bases between the two ends. This CDR3 region has 12 residues. The germline CDR1 and CDR2 sequences are SGDLS and YYNGEE. CDR3 residues: CASSALGSPLHF. The CDR3 DNA sequence: TGTGCCAGCAGCGCCCTCGGGTCACCCCTCCACTTT.

The chain recombines TRBV7-2 with TRBJ2-5, with D possibly TRBD2 on 6 matching bases. The better agreement between TRBJ2-7 and the DNA end casts doubt on the J call. Per the germline V gene, CDR1 is SGHTA and CDR2 is FQGNSA. The CDR3 has 17 amino acids. CDR3 region: CASSPAGGRFTFYEQYF. CDR3 DNA: TGTGCCAGCAGCCCAGCCGGGGGACGGTTTACGTTCTACGAGCAGTACTTC.

The V and J genes are TRBV4-3 and TRBJ2-7; 11 bases match TRBD2. This CDR3 is built from 18 residues. V gave up 0 bases and J gave up 3 bases; unmatched junction bases: 10. Per germline, CDR1 LGHNA and CDR2 YSLEER. The CDR3 DNA reads TGCGCCAGCAGCCAAGATTCGACATTCGGGACTAGCGGCTACGAGCAGTACTTC. It is translated as CASSQDSTFGTSGYEQYF.

This chain uses TRBV4-3 with TRBJ2-3; D perhaps matches TRBD1 (5 bases). This CDR3 region has 17 residues. V was pared by 0 bases and J by 3 bases, with 16 bases between. The germline CDR1 and CDR2 sequences are LGHNA and YSLEER. DNA for the CDR3: TGCGCCAGCAGCCAAGATTGGAAGGGGTGGGGTACAGATACGCAGTATTTT. Translating gives CASSQDWKGWGTDTQYF.

With respect to this clone: One junction end disagrees with the germline gene, perhaps due to a read error. The CDR3 region has the DNA TGTGTCAGCAGAAGAGAGGGCAGTCTCGGCTACACCTTC. Its protein is CVSRREGSLGYTF. The V and J genes are TRBV7-9 and TRBJ1-2; no definite D call. The CDR3 is 13 amino acids. Looked up from germline, CDR1 is SEHNR and CDR2 is FQNEAQ (reference sequence). Full variable domain (missing parts from reference TRBV7-9 and TRBJ1-2): DTGVSQNPRHKITKRGQNVTFRCDPISEHNRLYWYRQTLGQGPEFLTYFQNEAQLEKSRLLSDRFSAERPKGSFSTLEIQRTEQGDSAMYLCVSRREGSLGYTFGSGTRLTVV.

The chain carries TRBV5-1 and TRBJ2-1, with 10 bases aligning to TRBD2. CDR1 SGHRS and CDR2 YFSETQ come from the germline V gene. The CDR3 has 16 residues. J gave up 8 bases and V 1 base, and 9 bases lay outside the gene matches. The CDR3 DNA reads as TGCGCCAGCAGCTTGTTGCTAGCGGGAGCTGGGGATGAGCAGTTCTTC. Translated, it gives CASSLLLAGAGDEQFF.

This rearrangement joins TRBV9 to TRBJ1-6; 10 bases fit TRBD1. CDR3 length: 15 amino acids. Germline V lookup: CDR1 SGDLS, CDR2 YYNGEE. Trimming took 3 bases from V and 10 from J; bases not matched to a gene: 7. In nucleotides, the CDR3 is TGTGCCAGCAGCGGGGGACAGGGGTTCTACTCACCCCTCCACTTT. Translating it yields CASSGGQGFYSPLHF.

The chain uses TRBV5-1 and TRBJ2-5, with 7 positions matching TRBD2. CDR1 is SGHRS and CDR2 is YFSETQ in the germline V gene. Germline trimming cut 3 bases from V and 1 base from J; bases unmatched to any gene: 6. The CDR3 consists of 15 residues. CDR3 nucleotide sequence: TGCGCCAGCAGCTCAGCGGGGATTAGCCAAGAGACCCAGTACTTC. It codes for CASSSAGISQETQYF.

The gene calls are TRBV4-1 and TRBJ2-3, with 7 bases matching TRBD2. Germline V CDR1 and CDR2: MGHRA, YSYEKL. The CDR3 has 14 residues. With V trimmed by 8 bases and J by 0 bases, 5 bases remained unmatched. CDR3 residues: CASAGVTSTDTQYF. The CDR3 DNA sequence: TGCGCCAGCGCGGGGGTTACTAGCACAGATACGCAGTATTTT.

This chain uses TRBV2 with TRBJ1-2; no clear D gene. CDR1 is SNHLY and CDR2 is FYNNEI in the germline V gene. This CDR3 comprises 12 residues. V lost 6 bases, J lost 14 bases, and 19 bases lay in between. The CDR3 here is CASRGLRRVITF. The CDR3 bases are TGTGCCAGCAGAGGACTAAGACGAGTTATAACCTTC.

V gene TRBV9 combines with J gene TRBJ2-1, with 13 bases identical to TRBD2. The CDR3 has 15 amino acids. V gave up 3 bases and J gave up 4 bases; unmatched junction bases: 1. Germline values: CDR1 SGDLS, CDR2 YYNGEE. CDR3 nucleotide sequence: TGTGCCAGCAGCGAACTAGCGGGAGGGTACAATGAGCAGTTCTTC. Its protein is CASSELAGGYNEQFF.

The rearrangement joins TRBV6-5 to TRBJ1-4, with 7 bases fitting TRBD1. The CDR3 consists of 13 residues. Germline V gene data show CDR1 as MNHEY and CDR2 as SVGAGI. Trimming took 8 bases from V and 8 from J; bases not matched to a gene: 8. The CDR3 protein is CASAETGTEKLFF. The DNA for the CDR3 is TGTGCCAGCGCGGAGACAGGGACGGAAAAACTGTTTTTT.

The chain has TRBV7-2 and TRBJ2-5; 11 nucleotides align to TRBD2. Germline trimming cut 1 base from V and 4 bases from J; bases unmatched to any gene: 2. The CDR3 spans 15 residues. Germline values: CDR1 SGHTA, CDR2 FQGNSA. CDR3 region: CASSLVAGGRETQYF. The CDR3 DNA reads as TGTGCCAGCAGCTTAGTAGCGGGAGGGCGAGAGACCCAGTACTTC.

The chain carries TRBV10-3 and TRBJ2-3; 11 nucleotides line up with TRBD2. V shed 0 bases and J 2 bases; nucleotides not matched to a gene: 7. This CDR3 region has 18 residues. CDR1 and CDR2 from the germline V gene are ENHRY and SYGVKD. CDR3 in amino acids: CAISESTRLAGNTDTQYF. The DNA of the CDR3 is TGTGCCATCAGTGAGTCGACGAGACTAGCGGGGAACACAGATACGCAGTATTTT.